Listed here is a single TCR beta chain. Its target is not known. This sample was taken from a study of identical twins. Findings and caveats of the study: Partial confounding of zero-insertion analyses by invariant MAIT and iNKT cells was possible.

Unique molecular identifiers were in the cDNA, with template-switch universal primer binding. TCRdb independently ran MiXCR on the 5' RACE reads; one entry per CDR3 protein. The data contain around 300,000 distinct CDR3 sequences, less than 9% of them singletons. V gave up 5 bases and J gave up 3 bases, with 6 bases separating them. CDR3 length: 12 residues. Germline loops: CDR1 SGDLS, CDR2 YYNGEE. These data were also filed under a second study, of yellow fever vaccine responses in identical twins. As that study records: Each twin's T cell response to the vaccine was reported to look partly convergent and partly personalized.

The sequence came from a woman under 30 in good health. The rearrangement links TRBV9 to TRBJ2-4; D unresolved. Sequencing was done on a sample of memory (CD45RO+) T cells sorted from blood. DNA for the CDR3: TGTGCCAGCAGGGACGACAAAAACATTCAGTACTTC. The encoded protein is CASRDDKNIQYF.